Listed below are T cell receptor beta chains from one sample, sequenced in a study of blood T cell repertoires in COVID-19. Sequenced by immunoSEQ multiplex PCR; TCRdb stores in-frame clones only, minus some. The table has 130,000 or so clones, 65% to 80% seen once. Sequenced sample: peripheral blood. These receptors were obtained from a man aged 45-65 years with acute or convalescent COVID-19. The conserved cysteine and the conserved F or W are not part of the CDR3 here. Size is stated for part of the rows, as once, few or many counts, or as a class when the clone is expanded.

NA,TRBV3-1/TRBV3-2,ASSQARINYGYT
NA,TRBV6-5,ASSTPGNYGYT
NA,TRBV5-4,ASPRRGRNFYGYT
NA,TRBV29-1,SAMTGGANEQY
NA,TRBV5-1,ASSGTGALNTEAF
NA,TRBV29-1,SVEDQGQGRSGGANVLT
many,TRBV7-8,ASSHREGYGYT
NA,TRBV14,ASSQNFGSANTIY
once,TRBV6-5,ASSPRGAFGEKLF
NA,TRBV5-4,ASSSQGIGYT
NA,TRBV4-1,ASSPRPTSGESYNEQF
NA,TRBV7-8,ASSLGARGNTEAF
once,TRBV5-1,ASSPLRGGSHEQY
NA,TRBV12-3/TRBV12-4,ASSLFNSMAF
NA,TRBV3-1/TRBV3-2,ASSQGGRSGYT
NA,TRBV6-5,ASSYQDRHYYGYT
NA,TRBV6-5,ASSSTPEKLF
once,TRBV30,AWSVKGGEKLF
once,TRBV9,ASSATSTKREQY
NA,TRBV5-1,ASSLVSGQETQY
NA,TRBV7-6,ASSSDRTSGNTIY
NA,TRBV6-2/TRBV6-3,ASSDRGLSPLH
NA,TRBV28,ASSLIQSTDTQY
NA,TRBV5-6,ASSLGLYGNTIY
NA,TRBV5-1,ASSLDPAASYNEQF
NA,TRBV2,ASSGTGSYNEQF
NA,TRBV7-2,ASSSREDLFAGNTIY
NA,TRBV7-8,ASSSLSENTEAF
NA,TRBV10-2,ASSLGPDSGNTIY
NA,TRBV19,ASSRAGSYGYT
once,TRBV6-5,ASRDRDPAEQY
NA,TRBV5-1,ASSLRTGLTGELF
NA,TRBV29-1,SVGTGRGETQY
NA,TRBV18,ASSPYVRRDTEAF
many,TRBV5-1,ASSLVPRGVYNEQF
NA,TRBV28,ASSLPPGQGMNTEAF
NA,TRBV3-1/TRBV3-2,ASSRSNYEQY
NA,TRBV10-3,AISVVEAGGGTGELF
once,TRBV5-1,ASSPTTGGKGGYT
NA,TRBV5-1,ASRPRVLGMNTEAF
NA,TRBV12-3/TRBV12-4,ASSTGDWEPQH
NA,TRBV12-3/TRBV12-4,ASSFITDTQY
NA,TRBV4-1,ASSQGPTNDRVKT
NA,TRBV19,ASSMGDRAWGANVLT
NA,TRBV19,ASSNGDGANVLT
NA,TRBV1,TSTKKGAETQY
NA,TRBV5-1,ASSLVGGLAKNIQY
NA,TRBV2,ASSVQTGTGARFDYGYT
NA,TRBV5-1,ASSFGGAFNEQF
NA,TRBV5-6,ASSSPGQGYVNEKLF
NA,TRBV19,ASSIGGPEAF